The 21 T cell receptor beta chains below all came from one sample that was sequenced in a study of identical twins. TCRdb reanalysed the 5' RACE reads using MiXCR and keeps one entry per CDR3 protein. Found here are about 490,000 distinct CDR3 sequences, about 16% of them singletons; the top ten hold 0.44%. The sample also formed part of further work on yellow fever vaccine responses in identical twins.

Sequenced input: CD4+ T cells sorted from blood. These receptors all stem from a woman aged 18-29 years in good health.

This clonotype turned up a few times. The chain links TRBV10-3 to TRBJ2-1; 9 bases fit TRBD2. The CDR3 is 14 amino acids. Trimming at V came to 6 bases and at J to 3 bases, leaving 3 bases not matched to a gene. Germline V CDR1 and CDR2: ENHRY, SYGVKD. In nucleotides, the CDR3 is TGTGCCATCAGAAGACTAGCGGTCTACAATGAGCAGTTCTTC. This gives the protein CAIRRLAVYNEQFF.

The table lists this clonotype with a few counts. The V call is TRBV7-9, the J call TRBJ1-2; no definite D call. Germline CDR1 reads SEHNR; CDR2 reads FQNEAQ (reference sequence). The ends were cut back, 5 bases at V and 5 bases at J, with 15 bases in the middle. The CDR3 runs to 14 residues. CDR3 in amino acids: CASSKREEEYGYTF. DNA for the CDR3: TGTGCCAGCAGCAAAAGGGAAGAGGAGTATGGCTACACCTTC.

The sample holds a few counts of this clonotype. The chain combines TRBV24-1 with TRBJ2-1; 10 positions agree with TRBD2. V trimming: 5 bases; J trimming: 9 bases; junction bases outside the gene matches: 9. The CDR3 loop spans 15 amino acids. The germline V gene encodes CDR1 KGHDR and CDR2 SFDVKD. The CDR3 region is CATSVGLAGEGEQFF. The DNA for the CDR3 is TGTGCCACCAGTGTAGGGCTAGCGGGAGAAGGTGAGCAGTTCTTC.

This chain connects TRBV24-1 to TRBJ1-2; D uncertain. This CDR3 spans 14 amino acids. V lost 4 bases and J lost 1, with 9 bases in between. Germline CDR1 reads KGHDR; CDR2 reads SFDVKD. For the CDR3, the DNA is TGTGCCACCAGTGAACTGACACATAACTATGGCTACACCTTC. Encoded protein: CATSELTHNYGYTF.

The CDR3 region has the DNA TGTGCCAGCAGGTCCCGAGGCTCCAATGAGCAGTTCTTC. It encodes CASRSRGSNEQFF. The V gene is TRBV6-2 or TRBV6-3, the J gene TRBJ2-1; no clear D gene. The CDR3 is made up of 13 amino acids. With 6 bases removed from V and 6 bases from J, the gap between germline ends came to 12 bases. The germline V gene has CDR1 MNHEY and CDR2 SVGEGT.

This chain uses TRBV11-3 with TRBJ2-1; 7 bases line up with TRBD1. This CDR3 has 12 amino acids. Germline V gives CDR1 SGHNT, CDR2 YENEEA. Trimming at V came to 8 bases and at J to 6 bases, leaving 4 bases not matched to a gene. The CDR3 DNA is TGTGCCAGCGCATACAGGGGCAATGAGCAGTTCTTC. Protein product: CASAYRGNEQFF.

The rearrangement uses TRBV6-1 and TRBJ1-4; D remains unclear. Germline CDR1 is MNHNS and CDR2 is SASEGT. CDR3 size: 18 residues. Trimming took 8 bases from V and 1 from J, leaving 23 bases between them. CDR3 sequence reads: CASRRGLDRLRTNEKLFF. CDR3 in DNA: TGTGCCAGCCGTCGTGGGCTGGACCGCCTAAGAACTAATGAAAAACTGTTTTTT.

The gene calls are TRBV12-2 and TRBJ2-7; the listed D gene, TRBD1, was not tested against the DNA. TRBV12-2 is a known pseudogene. This CDR3 is 12 amino acids long. The CDR3 coding sequence is TGTGCACGAGCCGGACAGACCTACGAGCAGTACTTC. Protein sequence: CARAGQTYEQYF.

This clonotype has at least ten counts. V usage is TRBV7-2 and J usage is TRBJ2-1; 8 nucleotides line up with TRBD2. The junction had 8 bases not matched to a gene; V was cut back by 1 base and J by 6 bases. The length of the CDR3 is 16 residues. Germline lookup yields CDR1 SGHTA and CDR2 FQGNSA. CDR3 sequence reads: CASSLVGLAGSNEQFF. The CDR3 DNA sequence: TGTGCCAGCAGCTTAGTAGGGTTAGCGGGAAGCAATGAGCAGTTCTTC. Full variable domain (rest looked up from reference TRBV7-2 and TRBJ2-1): GAGVSQSPSNKVTEKGKDVELRCDPISGHTALYWYRQSLGQGLEFLIYFQGNSAPDKSGLPSDRFSAERTGGSVSTLTIQRTQQEDSAVYLCASSLVGLAGSNEQFFGPGTRLTVL.

This rearrangement joins TRBV2 to TRBJ2-2; D is ambiguous. CDR3 size: 15 residues. V was trimmed by 6 bases and J by 0 bases, leaving 11 bases between them. Germline CDR1 reads SNHLY; CDR2 reads FYNNEI. CDR3 DNA sequence: TGTGCCAGCAGCCCGGAACAGTCGAACACCGGGGAGCTGTTTTTT. It translates to CASSPEQSNTGELFF.

The chain is built from TRBV29-1 and TRBJ2-1; possibly TRBD1 for D (5 bases). Trimming removed 8 bases from V and 0 bases from J, with 14 bases in between. The germline CDR1 and CDR2 sequences are SQVTM and ANQGSEA. CDR3 length: 14 amino acids. In DNA form, the CDR3 reads TGCAGCCACTTAAGGGGTAACTCCTACAATGAGCAGTTCTTC. Residues: CSHLRGNSYNEQFF.

The chain carries TRBV2 and TRBJ2-2; TRBD1 aligns across 8 bases. Germline trimming cut 2 bases from V and 2 bases from J; bases unmatched to any gene: 4. Per germline, CDR1 SNHLY and CDR2 FYNNEI. The CDR3 has 16 residues. This CDR3 is CASSELGQENTGELFF. DNA for the CDR3: TGTGCCAGCAGTGAATTGGGACAGGAAAACACCGGGGAGCTGTTTTTT.

In its sample, this clonotype was seen a few times. This chain connects TRBV5-1 to TRBJ2-1; the match to TRBD1 covers 9 bases. This CDR3 has 15 amino acids. Germline V gives CDR1 SGHRS, CDR2 YFSETQ. Trimming took 6 bases from V and 4 from J; bases not matched to a gene: 8. Written as DNA, the CDR3 is TGCGCCAGCAAAAAGACAGGGGGATTATACAATGAGCAGTTCTTC. As protein: CASKKTGGLYNEQFF.

This clonotype showed up just a few times. This rearrangement joins TRBV29-1 to TRBJ2-1; 13 bases line up with TRBD2. CDR3 size: 15 residues. V was clipped by 5 bases and J by 7 bases; unmatched bases: 8. Germline V gene sequence: CDR1 SQVTM, CDR2 ANQGSEA. The CDR3 region has the DNA TGCAGCGTTTCTCCGGGACTAGCGGGACAAAATGAGCAGTTCTTC. Protein: CSVSPGLAGQNEQFF.

This chain uses TRBV2 with TRBJ2-5; TRBD2 matches 9 bases. The V and J ends lost 6 bases and 5 bases, in that order; junction bases with no gene match: 4. Germline values: CDR1 SNHLY, CDR2 FYNNEI. CDR3 length: 13 amino acids. The CDR3, as DNA: TGTGCCAGCAGCGGCGGGGGGGCCGAGACCCAGTACTTC. This encodes CASSGGGAETQYF. Using reference TRBV2 and TRBJ2-5 for the parts outside the CDR3, the full variable domain is EPEVTQTPSHQVTQMGQEVILRCVPISNHLYFYWYRQILGQKVEFLVSFYNNEISEKSEIFDDQFSVERPDGSNFTLKIRSTKLEDSAMYFCASSGGGAETQYFGPGTRLLVL.

A few counts support this clonotype. This chain joins TRBV14 and TRBJ1-4; D gene ambiguous. CDR1 and CDR2 (germline): SGHDN, FVKESK. This CDR3 is 15 amino acids long. V gave up 1 base and J gave up 5 bases, with 11 bases separating them. Here the CDR3 reads CASSQVGLKNEKLFF. The DNA of the CDR3 is TGTGCCAGCAGCCAAGTCGGGCTGAAAAATGAAAAACTGTTTTTT.

This clonotype was seen a handful of times. This sequence joins TRBV10-3 and TRBJ2-3; D is unclear. CDR1 is ENHRY and CDR2 is SYGVKD in the germline V gene. The CDR3 extends over 15 amino acids. Trimming pared 6 bases from V and 1 base from J, leaving 14 bases between. Here the CDR3 DNA reads TGTGCCATCAGCCTTAAGCTTACCGGCACAGATACGCAGTATTTT. This sequence encodes CAISLKLTGTDTQYF.

This clonotype has more than one count but fewer than ten. The chain carries TRBV7-7 and TRBJ2-2, with 10 bases aligning to TRBD2. Germline lookup yields CDR1 SSHAT and CDR2 FNYEAQ (reference sequence). The CDR3 has 15 amino acids. V was pared by 5 bases and J by 5 bases, with 5 bases of the junction left unmatched. The CDR3 DNA sequence: TGTGCCAGCAGCAATGGACTAGCGGCGACCGGGGAGCTGTTTTTT. Encoded protein: CASSNGLAATGELFF.

This chain links TRBV28 with TRBJ2-7; possibly TRBD2 for D (5 bases). The V end was cut by 10 bases, the J end by 1 base, with 14 bases between. CDR3 length equals 13 residues. Germline CDR1 is MDHEN and CDR2 is SYDVKM. The CDR3 sequence: CATSGYKSYEQYV. The CDR3, as DNA: TGTGCCACCTCGGGGTACAAGTCCTACGAGCAGTACGTC.

The table lists this clonotype with a few counts. The chain links TRBV3-1 to TRBJ2-5; D gene uncertain. Germline V CDR1 and CDR2: LGHDT, YNNKEL (reference sequence). This CDR3 has 14 amino acids. The V end lost 2 bases, the J end lost 1 base, and 8 bases lay between the germline ends. The CDR3 region is CASSQRLAQETQYF. As DNA, the CDR3 is TGTGCCAGCAGCCAACGCCTCGCCCAAGAGACCCAGTACTTC.

This clonotype came up a few times. The chain is built from TRBV27 and TRBJ2-3; 12 nucleotides align to TRBD1. V dropped 4 bases and J dropped 4; count of bases not matched to a gene: 12. Germline CDR1 reads MNHEY; CDR2 reads SMNVEV (reference sequence). The CDR3 is 18 amino acids. The CDR3 loop is CASSSRDRGLSSADTQYF. The CDR3 DNA reads TGTGCCAGCAGTTCACGGGACAGGGGGCTAAGTTCTGCAGATACGCAGTATTTT.